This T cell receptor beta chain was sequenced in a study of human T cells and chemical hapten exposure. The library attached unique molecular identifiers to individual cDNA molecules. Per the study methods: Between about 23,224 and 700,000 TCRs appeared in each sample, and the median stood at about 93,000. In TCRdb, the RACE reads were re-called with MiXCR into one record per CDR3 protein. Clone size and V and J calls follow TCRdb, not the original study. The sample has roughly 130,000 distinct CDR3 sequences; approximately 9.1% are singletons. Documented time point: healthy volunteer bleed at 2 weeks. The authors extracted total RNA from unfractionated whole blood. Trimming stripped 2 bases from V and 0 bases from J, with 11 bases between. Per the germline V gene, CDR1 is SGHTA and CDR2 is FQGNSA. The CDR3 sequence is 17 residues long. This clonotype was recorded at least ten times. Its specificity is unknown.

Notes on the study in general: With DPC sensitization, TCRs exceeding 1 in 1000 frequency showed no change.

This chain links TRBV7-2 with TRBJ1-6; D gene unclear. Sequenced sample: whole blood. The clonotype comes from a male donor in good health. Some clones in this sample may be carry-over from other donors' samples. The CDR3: CASSLQAGSSYNSPLHF. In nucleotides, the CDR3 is TGTGCCAGCAGCTTACAGGCAGGAAGCTCCTATAATTCACCCCTCCACTTT.